This T cell receptor beta chain came from a study of human T cells and chemical hapten exposure. Study summary: 0.01% DPC was applied to the upper back in patch tests, which were read at 6 days. Study observations and caveats: Large CDR3 similarity clusters arose significantly more often from expanded TCRs than from controls. Donors' alopecia may make their immune response differ from healthy people's.

As concerns this clonotype: Its antigen is unknown.

As for time point: patch test 1, 2 weeks after DPC sensitization. The treatment was: therapeutic diphenylcyclopropenone sensitization with weekly scalp DPC. Extraction of total RNA was performed on unfractionated whole blood. TCRdb ran MiXCR on the RACE reads and lists one entry per CDR3 protein. The sample records around 71,000 distinct CDR3 sequences, approximately 9.8% being singletons. The CDR3 extends over 13 amino acids. The V end lost 2 bases, the J end lost 8 bases, and 10 bases lay between the germline ends. Germline V lookup: CDR1 MNHNS, CDR2 SASEGT. The chain employs TRBV6-1 and TRBJ2-1, with D possibly being TRBD1 (6 bases). The sequences come from whole blood, collected in connection with sensitization to the hapten diphenylcyclopropenone (DPC). The clonotype was recovered from a woman aged 40 to 49 with alopecia areata. Some clones in this sample may be carry-over from other donors' samples. As DNA, the CDR3 is TGTGCCAGCAGTGAAATAAGGGGGTATGAGCAGTTCTTC. Amino acids: CASSEIRGYEQFF.